The source of this T cell receptor (beta chain) is a study of Ad26.COV2.S vaccination and SARS-CoV-2 variants (dated by TCRdb to the early 2020s). Context from the whole study: Vaccine-arm donors were drawn from COV1001, a multicentre, randomized, double-blind, placebo-controlled phase I-IIa trial of Ad26.COV2.S in healthy adults. Dosing of Ad26.COV2.S was intramuscular, at either 5x10^10 or 1x10^11 viral particles, delivered as one shot or as two shots spaced 56 days apart. The TCR-sequenced set comprised around 32 samples: 19 Ad26.COV2.S vaccine recipients, 5 placebo recipients and 8 SARS-CoV-2 convalescent individuals. Sequencing of the TCRbeta repertoire served to evaluate the specificity and breadth of SARS-CoV-2-reactive T cell receptors following Ad26.COV2.S vaccination. Throughout the experiments and outcome assessment, investigators stayed blinded to trial group allocation. Participants in the trial were split at random into five groups of five each, receiving low-dose or high-dose Ad26.COV2.S once or twice, or else placebo on both occasions.

Germline trimming amounts to 1 base on V and 13 bases on J, with 9 as the count of junction bases outside the gene matches. The CDR3 numbers 13 residues from cysteine through phenylalanine. The only DNA kept is the CDR3, 39 bases in frame from the first base. Reading the germline V gene gives CDR1 MNHNS and CDR2 SASEGT. The treatment or condition label on this specimen signifies: roughly 20 received Ad26.COV2.S at low or high dose, single or two shots; roughly five received placebo; per-sample allocation not given. Repertoires of vaccine and placebo recipients were sequenced from samples taken on day 63 after the first injection. Between 29 July and 7 August 2020, Cohort 1b enrolled some 25 adults aged 18-55 years at one site in Boston, USA. As a vaccine, Ad26.COV2.S was a replication-incompetent adenovirus type 26 vector that expressed a prefusion-stabilized SARS-CoV-2 spike protein derived from the original Wuhan strain.

The immunoSEQ Assay was used to sequence TCRbeta CDR3 regions. After extraction, genomic DNA underwent amplification by bias-controlled multiplex PCR, followed by high-throughput sequencing. In the authors' own workflow: To quantify the absolute abundance of every unique TCRbeta CDR3 region, sequences were collapsed and filtered. T cell fraction was estimated by normalization of TCRbeta template counts to usable DNA, with usable DNA being measured through amplification of reference genes present in all nucleated cells. Repertoire TCRs were annotated as SARS-CoV-2-specific by exact matching of V gene, CDR3 amino acid sequence and J gene to a known reactive TCR set. The reference SARS-CoV-2 TCR set came from MIRA and was filtered for enrichment in COVID-19-positive ImmuneCODE repertoires, removing public or cross-reactive TCRs. Using the MIRA antigens, annotated TCRs were further analysed by specific ORF or by position within an ORF. Breadth was defined as annotated unique rearrangements over total unique productive rearrangements; depth was the summed frequency of those rearrangements. Two-sided Wilcoxon rank-sum tests were used to compare TCR breadth between groups. TCRdb carries this immuneACCESS record with in-frame sequences only. Its versions omit some clonotypes, under half of them owing to an unresolved V gene in the studies checked, with the rest unexplained. The V and J calls and the clone size are those of that table, but D and trimming were determined from the DNA. This sample lists approximately 300,000 clones; around four fifths were detected once. The top ten clonotypes cover 2% to 2.5% of the sample.

Concerning this clone: Its antigen remains unidentified. Base qualities are not at hand, and no much larger clone is one base apart.

Results and caveats for the whole study, not just this receptor: After vaccination, substantial breadth of spike-specific CD8+ and CD4+ T cell responses was reported. Higher spike-specific TCR breadth was observed in Ad26.COV2.S recipients than in placebo recipients (P = 0.0014). The authors noted that total T cell responses may have been underestimated by the TCR breadth and depth analyses. Non-spike TCR breadth was comparable between vaccine and placebo recipients, consistent with the vaccine containing only spike. Comparing responses between vaccine doses or regimens was not something the study was powered to do.

The sample consisted of peripheral blood, taken in a trial of Ad26.COV2.S vaccine versus placebo. Recombination linked TRBV6-1 to TRBJ1-1, with TRBD1 identical over 7 junction bases. The sequence was obtained from a person between 18 and 65 years old who received the Ad26.COV2.S COVID-19 vaccine or a placebo. The DNA sequence follows: TGTGCCAGCAGTGAAGATTTCCAGGGGGTTGTTTTCTTT. Its protein is CASSEDFQGVVFF.